One and the same sample provided the 17 T cell receptor beta chains below, sequenced in a study of blood T cells in healthy people across ages. PCR was performed a second time for about 7 to 12 cycles using a sample-barcoded 5' primer and a J-beta primer mix. TCRdb processed the 5' RACE reads anew with MiXCR; each CDR3 protein has one entry. The table has about 800,000 distinct CDR3 sequences, about 25% seen once. These same data were also listed under a study on T cells of mothers and their children.

The sample was blood. All receptors come from a boy younger than 18 in good health.

There are a few counts of this clonotype. The J gene is TRBJ2-5, the V gene TRBV6-5; D not resolved. Germline-derived CDR1 and CDR2 are MNHEY and SVGAGI. The CDR3 runs 14 residues. Trimming took off 3 bases at V and 0 bases at J, with 8 bases between the two ends. The CDR3 protein is CASSYDWNQETQYF. The CDR3 DNA reads TGTGCCAGCAGTTATGACTGGAACCAAGAGACCCAGTACTTC.

The CDR3 is CSAWTSDGLEAQYF. CDR3 coding DNA: TGCAGTGCTTGGACTAGCGACGGACTTGAGGCCCAGTACTTC. The rearrangement links TRBV20-1 to TRBJ2-5; 9 nucleotides match TRBD2. The CDR3 is 14 amino acids. The trim removed 5 bases at V and 9 bases at J, leaving 13 bases unmatched. The germline V gene has CDR1 DFQATT and CDR2 SNEGSKA (reference sequence).

The chain recombines TRBV20-1 with TRBJ2-2, with D perhaps TRBD2 (5 bases). Trimming removed 4 bases from V and 9 bases from J, with 12 bases in between. From germline, CDR1 is DFQATT and CDR2 SNEGSKA (reference sequence). The CDR3 loop spans 12 amino acids. CDR3 bases: TGCAGTGCTAACCGGGAACCACGGGAGCTGTTTTTT. Translation: CSANREPRELFF.

This clonotype was observed at least ten times. The genes are TRBV7-6 and TRBJ1-1; no clear D gene. With 0 bases removed from V and 6 bases from J, the gap between germline ends came to 14 bases. CDR1 SGHVS and CDR2 FNYEAQ come from the germline V gene. The CDR3 loop spans 15 amino acids. CDR3 region: CASSLAHGPTSEAFF. As DNA, the CDR3 is TGTGCCAGCAGCTTAGCGCATGGTCCTACCTCTGAAGCTTTCTTT.

The chain is built from TRBV20-1 and TRBJ2-5, with no clear D. Germline lookup yields CDR1 DFQATT and CDR2 SNEGSKA (reference sequence). V was shortened by 4 bases and J by 2 bases, with 8 bases between the two germline ends. The CDR3 extends over 12 amino acids. The CDR3 spells CSAIPSQETQYF. CDR3 coding DNA: TGCAGTGCTATTCCTAGTCAAGAGACCCAGTACTTC.

To note about this clonotype: The junction does not match germline at one end; this may be a read error. This chain links TRBV28 with TRBJ1-1; a weak D match, TRBD1 (5 bases). The CDR3 covers 12 residues. CDR1 MDHEN and CDR2 SYDVKM come from the germline V gene. The CDR3 loop reads CASTLTQGEAFF. The CDR3 DNA sequence: TGTGCCAGCACTTTAACTCAGGGTGAAGCTTTCTTT.

The CDR3 bases are TGTGCCAGCAGTTTTACCGACAGACCATACTATGGCTACACCTTC. It is translated as CASSFTDRPYYGYTF. The chain recombines TRBV12-3 or TRBV12-4 with TRBJ1-2; TRBD1 might be the D (5 bases). Trimming took 3 bases from V and 3 from J, leaving 14 bases between them. This CDR3 is 15 amino acids long.

This clonotype was detected only a few times. The CDR3 sequence: CASSRSGSTSHNEQFF. In DNA form, the CDR3 reads TGTGCCAGCAGCCGAAGCGGGAGCACTTCCCACAATGAGCAGTTCTTC. The chain carries TRBV7-2 and TRBJ2-1; TRBD2 matches at 8 bases. V shed 5 bases, J shed 5 bases, and the junction held 11 bases outside the gene matches. Germline CDR1 reads SGHTA; CDR2 reads FQGNSA. The CDR3 is 16 residues long.

About this clonotype: Germline is not matched at one junction end, which may reflect a read error. The chain employs TRBV9 and TRBJ1-4, with a possible D match to TRBD1 (6 bases). Looked up from germline, CDR1 is SGDLS and CDR2 is YYNGEE. The CDR3 totals 15 residues. The CDR3 DNA reads as TGTGCCAGCAACGTAGGGGCAGGGGATGGTGAAAAACTGTTTTTT. Encoded protein: CASNVGAGDGEKLFF.

This clonotype showed up many times. The V gene is TRBV18, the J gene TRBJ2-5, with 8 bases lining up with TRBD2. Germline CDR1 and CDR2: KGHSH and LQKENI. This CDR3 contains 15 residues. J gave up 1 base and V 5 bases, and 6 bases lay outside the gene matches. CDR3: CASSSRRGGQETQYF. Here the CDR3 DNA reads TGTGCCAGCTCATCCCGCCGGGGGGGCCAAGAGACCCAGTACTTC.

The genes are TRBV9 and TRBJ2-5; tentative D call: TRBD2 (5 bases). The better agreement between TRBJ2-7 and the DNA end casts doubt on the J call. The CDR3 contains 17 residues. Germline CDR1 and CDR2: SGDLS and YYNGEE. CDR3 loop: CASSVRAAKESGYEQYF. In DNA, the CDR3 is TGTGCCAGCAGCGTAAGGGCCGCAAAGGAATCGGGGTACGAGCAGTACTTC.

The chain uses TRBV6-1 and TRBJ1-5; D possibly corresponds to TRBD1 (5 bases). Germline CDR1 reads MNHNS; CDR2 reads SASEGT. V lost 5 bases and J 1 base, leaving 12 bases between the germline ends. This CDR3 has 15 amino acids. The CDR3 sequence is CASSLMGGSNQPQHF. CDR3 DNA sequence: TGTGCCAGCAGTCTTATGGGGGGGAGCAATCAGCCCCAGCATTTT.

The chain uses TRBV6-5 and TRBJ2-5; TRBD1 matches at 10 bases. V lost 5 bases, J lost 7 bases, and 4 bases stayed unmatched. Germline values: CDR1 MNHEY, CDR2 SVGAGI. The CDR3 consists of 13 residues. CDR3: CASSPTGGATQYF. In nucleotides, the CDR3 is TGTGCCAGCAGTCCGACAGGGGGCGCGACCCAGTACTTC.

This clonotype was detected only a few times. The chain uses TRBV7-2 and TRBJ2-7, with D possibly matching TRBD2 (8 bases). Germline CDR1 is SGHTA and CDR2 is FQGNSA. Trimming shortened V by 5 bases and J by 2 bases, and 19 bases separated the two germline ends. This CDR3 has 16 residues. CDR3 nucleotide sequence: TGTGCCAGCAGCCCAGGGGGGGTAGCGGGGACCTACGAGCAGTACTTC. Its protein product is CASSPGGVAGTYEQYF. Together with reference TRBV7-2 and TRBJ2-7, the CDR3 gives the full variable domain: GAGVSQSPSNKVTEKGKDVELRCDPISGHTALYWYRQSLGQGLEFLIYFQGNSAPDKSGLPSDRFSAERTGGSVSTLTIQRTQQEDSAVYLCASSPGGVAGTYEQYFGPGTRLTVT.

The chain links TRBV12-3 or TRBV12-4 to TRBJ2-3, with 16 nucleotides matching TRBD2. V gave up 5 bases and J gave up 1 base; unmatched junction bases: 6. This CDR3 has 18 amino acids. The CDR3 loop reads CASSRPGTSGGGTDTQYF. The CDR3 DNA reads as TGTGCCAGCAGTCGACCCGGGACTAGCGGGGGGGGCACAGATACGCAGTATTTT.

This clonotype was picked up one time. V usage is TRBV20-1 and J usage is TRBJ2-7; unclear D gene. V lost 6 bases to trimming and J lost 3 bases, with 24 bases between them. The CDR3 consists of 16 residues. Germline CDR1 and CDR2: DFQATT and SNEGSKA (reference sequence). DNA for the CDR3: TGCAGTGCCAAGTTCGGGCAGGTCCGCTTGGTCTACGAGCAGTACTTC. Encoded protein: CSAKFGQVRLVYEQYF.

This clonotype was recorded a few times. The rearrangement joins TRBV6-2 or TRBV6-3 to TRBJ2-7; TRBD2 might be the D (6 bases). Germline CDR1 MNHEY, CDR2 SVGEGT. Trimming cost V 2 bases and J 7 bases, with 15 bases left between them. The CDR3 totals 14 residues. CDR3 protein: CASSYAPTRGEQYF. The CDR3 coding sequence is TGTGCCAGCAGTTACGCTCCAACCCGGGGGGAGCAGTACTTC.